Shown below are 2 T cell receptor beta chains from a single sample sequenced in a study of neurological immune-mediated disorders. MiXCR was run by TCRdb on the 5' RACE reads, yielding one entry per CDR3 protein. This table has 15,000 to 20,000 distinct CDR3 sequences, 25% to 30% appearing once. The sample taken for sequencing was PBMCs. The receptors derive from a man aged 50 to 59 with HTLV-1-associated myelopathy (HAM/TSP).

The chain uses TRBV9 and TRBJ2-2, with D possibly matching TRBD2 (6 bases). The germline gives CDR1 SGDLS, CDR2 YYNGEE. This CDR3 is 16 amino acids long. V lost 4 bases, J lost 3 bases, and 16 bases lay in between. The CDR3 DNA sequence: TGTGCCAGCAGCACCCGGACTAATTATCACACCGGGGAGCTGTTTTTT. Protein: CASSTRTNYHTGELFF.

This sequence joins TRBV6-5 and TRBJ1-1, with D perhaps TRBD1 (5 bases). The CDR3 runs to 15 residues. The V end was cut by 5 bases, the J end by 0 bases, with 13 bases between. Germline V gene data show CDR1 as MNHEY and CDR2 as SVGAGI. The CDR3 DNA follows: TGTGCCAGCAGTCAGGGAGACTGGATGAACACTGAAGCTTTCTTT. As protein: CASSQGDWMNTEAFF.